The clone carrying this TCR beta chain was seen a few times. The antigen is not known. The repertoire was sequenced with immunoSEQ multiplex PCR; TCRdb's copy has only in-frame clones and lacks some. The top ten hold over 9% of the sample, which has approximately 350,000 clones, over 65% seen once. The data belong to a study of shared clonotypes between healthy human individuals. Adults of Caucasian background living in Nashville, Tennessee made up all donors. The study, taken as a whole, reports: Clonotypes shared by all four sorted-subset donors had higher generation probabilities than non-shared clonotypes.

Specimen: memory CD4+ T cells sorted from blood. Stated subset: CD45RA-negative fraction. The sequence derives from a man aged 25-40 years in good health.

The CDR3 DNA reads TGTGCCAGCTCACCACCGGTTCGCGGTCGCACAGATACGCAGTATTTT. Residues: CASSPPVRGRTDTQYF. The chain joins TRBV18 to TRBJ2-3; D call uncertain. There are 16 residues in the CDR3. V was clipped by 0 bases and J by 1 base, with 11 bases between them. Germline V gene lookup returns CDR1 KGHSH and CDR2 LQKENI.